Listed below are T cell receptor beta chains from one sample, sequenced in a study of blood T cells in healthy people across ages. TCRdb ran MiXCR on the 5' RACE reads and lists one entry per CDR3 protein. The data hold 800,000 to 1,300,000 distinct CDR3 sequences, with under 30% observed a single time. These data were likewise used in another study, on T cells of mothers and their children.

Source material: blood. These receptors were collected from a girl aged 2-10 years in good health. CDR3s include the opening cysteine and the closing phenylalanine or tryptophan. Each record gives: J gene, clone size, V gene, D gene, CDR3 protein, CDR3 DNA. The D gene is left open where the match is weak. Clone size is not always given. Where it is, it says once, few, many or a class for expanded clones.

>TRBJ2-3|few|TRBV5-1|-
CASSSDTSTDTQYF
TGCGCCAGCAGCTCGGACACGAGCACAGATACGCAGTATTTT
>TRBJ2-7|few|TRBV15|-
CATSRDVGVEQYF
TGTGCCACCAGCAGAGATGTAGGGGTCGAGCAGTACTTC
>TRBJ1-4|-|TRBV12-3/TRBV12-4|TRBD1
CASILNAGTGSATNEKLFF
TGTGCCAGCATCTTAAATGCCGGGACAGGGAGTGCAACTAATGAAAAACTGTTTTTT
>TRBJ2-7|few|TRBV20-1|-
CSVRGTTSYEQYF
TGCAGTGTCAGAGGGACGACATCCTACGAGCAGTACTTC
>TRBJ1-1|-|TRBV6-5|-
CASRNPGFGNTEAFF
TGTGCCAGCAGAAACCCAGGGTTTGGGAACACTGAAGCTTTCTTT
>TRBJ1-1|few|TRBV5-6|-
CASSWGGEAFF
TGTGCCAGCAGCTGGGGCGGTGAAGCTTTCTTT
>TRBJ2-7|few|TRBV21-1|-
CASSKCAEQYF
TGTGCCAGCAGCAAATGCGCCGAGCAGTACTTC
>TRBJ2-7|once|TRBV5-1|-
CASSATGTFSSYEQYF
TGCGCCAGCAGCGCAACCGGGACCTTCAGCTCCTACGAGCAGTACTTC
>TRBJ2-7|few|TRBV7-9|TRBD2
CASSRTSTLYEQYF
TGTGCCAGCAGCCGGACTAGCACGTTATACGAGCAGTACTTC
>TRBJ2-7|few|TRBV12-3/TRBV12-4|TRBD1
CASSLNSGTDAYF
TGTGCCAGCAGTCTGAACTCCGGGACAGACGCGTACTTC
>TRBJ1-4|few|TRBV14|-
CASSQGPGSELFF
TGTGCCAGCAGCCAGGGACCGGGGAGCGAACTGTTTTTT
>TRBJ1-3|few|TRBV5-1|-
CASSLDGWPSGNTIYF
TGCGCCAGCAGCTTGGATGGGTGGCCCTCTGGAAACACCATATATTTT
>TRBJ2-5|few|TRBV6-2/TRBV6-3|-
CASSPHFGETQYF
TGTGCCAGCAGCCCTCACTTCGGGGAGACCCAGTACTTC
>TRBJ2-1|few|TRBV6-2/TRBV6-3|-
CASSYSEKQFF
TGTGCCAGCAGTTACTCTGAAAAGCAGTTCTTC
>TRBJ2-7|-|TRBV7-2|-
CASSSTVGYYEQYF
TGTGCCAGCAGCTCTACAGTGGGTTACTACGAGCAGTACTTC
>TRBJ2-7|-|TRBV12-3/TRBV12-4|-
CAGSLGAGAYEQYF
TGTGCCGGCAGTTTGGGCGCAGGGGCGTACGAGCAGTACTTC
>TRBJ1-2|-|TRBV12-3/TRBV12-4|TRBD1
CASTPGGGGYTF
TGTGCCAGCACCCCAGGGGGCGGCGGCTACACCTTC
>TRBJ1-1|-|TRBV11-1|-
CASSPAPGGTEAFF
TGTGCCAGCAGCCCTGCCCCGGGGGGGACTGAAGCTTTCTTT
>TRBJ2-7|-|TRBV20-1|-
CSAVTSYEQYF
TGCAGTGCTGTGACGTCCTACGAGCAGTACTTC
>TRBJ2-7|-|TRBV6-5|-
CASSYRISGTETYEQYF
TGTGCCAGCAGTTACCGCATCTCCGGGACGGAGACCTACGAGCAGTACTTC
>TRBJ2-4|few|TRBV6-5|-
CASSYSIKNIQYF
TGTGCCAGCAGTTACTCGATCAAAAACATTCAGTACTTC
>TRBJ2-7|few|TRBV14|-
CASSQGRVVKQYF
TGTGCCAGCAGCCAAGGAAGAGTCGTTAAGCAGTACTTC
>TRBJ1-1|-|TRBV6-6|-
CASSLNQWGFTEAFF
TGTGCCAGCAGTTTGAATCAGTGGGGGTTCACTGAAGCTTTCTTT
>TRBJ2-7|-|TRBV29-1|-
CSVTDSVERYF
TGCAGCGTGACTGACTCCGTGGAGCGGTACTTC
>TRBJ2-3|-|TRBV12-3/TRBV12-4|-
CASSSGLPPTDTQYF
TGTGCCAGCAGTTCGGGGTTGCCCCCCACAGATACGCAGTATTTT
>TRBJ1-5|few|TRBV7-3|-
CASAPRGRGPQRNQPQHF
TGTGCCAGCGCCCCTCGGGGAAGGGGACCCCAACGCAATCAGCCCCAGCATTTT
>TRBJ1-4|few|TRBV29-1|-
CSVFEEKLFF
TGCAGCGTTTTTGAGGAAAAACTGTTTTTT
>TRBJ1-2|-|TRBV29-1|-
CSVVRGADGYTF
TGCAGCGTTGTACGAGGGGCGGATGGCTACACCTTC
>TRBJ2-7|-|TRBV5-6|-
CASSLGSESYEQYF
TGTGCCAGCAGCTTGGGGAGTGAGTCCTACGAGCAGTACTTC
>TRBJ2-1|few|TRBV29-1|TRBD2
CSVEVAGGGEQFF
TGCAGCGTTGAGGTAGCGGGAGGGGGTGAGCAGTTCTTC
>TRBJ1-2|few|TRBV4-3|-
CASSQGGARDGYTF
TGCGCCAGCAGCCAAGGGGGGGCTCGGGATGGCTACACCTTC
>TRBJ2-1|-|TRBV10-3|TRBD1
CAISSTGGIHNEQFF
TGTGCCATCAGTTCGACAGGGGGCATCCACAATGAGCAGTTCTTC
>TRBJ2-3|few|TRBV20-1|-
CSARANMDADTQYF
TGCAGTGCAAGAGCAAACATGGACGCAGATACGCAGTATTTT
>TRBJ1-6|few|TRBV7-6|-
CASSLESPPRNSPLHF
TGTGCCAGCAGCTTAGAGTCTCCCCCCAGGAATTCACCCCTCCACTTT
>TRBJ2-7|many|TRBV7-2|TRBD2
CASSLGGGKYEQYF
TGTGCCAGCAGCTTAGGGGGGGGAAAGTACGAGCAGTACTTC
>TRBJ1-1|few|TRBV6-6|-
CASSLLTEAEAFF
TGTGCCAGCAGTTTATTGACGGAGGCTGAAGCTTTCTTT
>TRBJ2-3|-|TRBV21-1|-
CASIPAGVTDTQYF
TGTGCCAGCATTCCAGCGGGAGTGACAGATACGCAGTATTTT
>TRBJ2-5|-|TRBV12-3/TRBV12-4|-
CASSGPAGLETQYF
TGTGCCAGCAGTGGTCCCGCAGGGCTAGAGACCCAGTACTTC
>TRBJ1-5|-|TRBV5-1|-
CASSEETGLGQPQHF
TGCGCCAGCAGCGAAGAGACAGGCTTGGGGCAGCCCCAGCATTTT
>TRBJ1-2|few|TRBV29-1|-
CSAVGVGSNYGYTF
TGCAGCGCTGTGGGTGTCGGGTCTAACTATGGCTACACCTTC
>TRBJ2-7|-|TRBV4-2|TRBD1
CASSPDVPGQQPRSGIGYEQYF
TGTGCCAGCAGCCCTGATGTACCGGGACAGCAGCCTCGATCGGGGATTGGCTACGAGCAGTACTTC
>TRBJ1-5|-|TRBV2|TRBD1
CASIGGQGMGQPQHF
TGTGCCAGCATTGGAGGACAGGGAATGGGTCAGCCCCAGCATTTT
>TRBJ2-1|-|TRBV5-1|TRBD2
CASSLERGGVSEQFF
TGCGCCAGCAGCTTAGAGCGGGGGGGCGTCAGTGAGCAGTTCTTC
>TRBJ2-5|-|TRBV3-1|-
CASSQSRFGETQYF
TGTGCCAGCAGCCAATCCCGTTTCGGGGAGACCCAGTACTTC
>TRBJ1-2|-|TRBV4-3|-
CASSQETDYPYGYTF
TGCGCCAGCAGCCAAGAAACTGATTACCCATATGGCTACACCTTC
>TRBJ2-7|few|TRBV9|TRBD2
CASGETSGSSEQYF
TGTGCCAGCGGAGAGACTAGCGGGAGTAGCGAGCAGTACTTC
>TRBJ2-2|-|TRBV11-2|-
CASSLARVGELFF
TGTGCCAGCAGCTTAGCCCGGGTTGGGGAGCTGTTTTTT
>TRBJ2-5|-|TRBV15|TRBD1
CATSRDRGPGTEETQYF
TGTGCCACCAGCAGAGATAGGGGACCTGGGACAGAAGAGACCCAGTACTTC
>TRBJ2-5|-|TRBV3-1|TRBD2
CASSLAGGHPPKQYF
TGTGCCAGCTCCTTAGCGGGGGGCCACCCACCCAAGCAGTACTTC
>TRBJ2-3|-|TRBV12-3/TRBV12-4|TRBD1
CASSWGQGPADTQYF
TGTGCCAGCAGTTGGGGACAGGGCCCCGCAGATACGCAGTATTTT
>TRBJ2-2|-|TRBV5-4|TRBD2
CASCPSGGPNTGELFF
TGTGCCAGCTGCCCTAGCGGGGGGCCCAACACCGGGGAGCTGTTTTTT
>TRBJ2-7|-|TRBV12-3/TRBV12-4|-
CASSYSALTYEQYF
TGTGCCAGCAGCTACAGTGCACTTACGTACGAGCAGTACTTC
>TRBJ2-5|-|TRBV15|-
CATRQVRTFQETQYF
TGTGCCACCAGGCAAGTCCGGACTTTCCAAGAGACCCAGTACTTC
>TRBJ2-1|few|TRBV7-9|TRBD2
CASSFETSGSYNEQFF
TGTGCCAGCAGCTTCGAAACTAGCGGTTCCTACAATGAGCAGTTCTTC
>TRBJ1-5|-|TRBV12-3/TRBV12-4|-
CASSAHSNQPQHF
TGTGCCAGCAGCGCACATAGCAATCAGCCCCAGCATTTT
>TRBJ1-1|-|TRBV11-2|-
CASSLNDRLNTEAFF
TGTGCCAGCAGCTTAAACGACAGATTGAACACTGAAGCTTTCTTT
>TRBJ2-5|-|TRBV28|-
CASSYGGLQETQYF
TGTGCCAGCTCCTACGGGGGTCTACAAGAGACCCAGTACTTC
>TRBJ2-7|few|TRBV12-3/TRBV12-4|TRBD2
CASSLRVAGGYEQYF
TGTGCCAGCAGTTTAAGGGTAGCGGGGGGCTACGAGCAGTACTTC
>TRBJ2-5|few|TRBV29-1|-
CSVEGAEETQYF
TGCAGCGTTGAAGGGGCAGAAGAGACCCAGTACTTC